This T cell receptor beta chain derives from a study of T cells in tuberculosis. General observations from the study: Cases with active tuberculosis were adults, while controls were adolescents. Shorter CDR3-alpha in active tuberculosis partly drove smaller distances.

Assay used: immunoSEQ multiplex PCR; TCRdb lists only in-frame clones, some missing. Altogether just under 45,000 clones are present, about 94% being singletons, with the ten largest covering under 2%. Remarks on this clone: Its target is unknown.

At study entry, adolescents had tuberculin skin tests and IGRA screening. Unsorted cryopreserved PBMC were sequenced, averaging around 100,000 T cells per clinical donor. The ends were cut back, 5 bases at V and 0 bases at J, with 14 bases in the middle. The CDR3 sequence is 15 residues long. From germline, CDR1 is MNHNY and CDR2 SVGAGI (reference sequence). The source of this sequence is a donor aged 10-30 years with latent tuberculosis or without tuberculosis infection. Some clones in this sample may be carry-over from other donors' samples. The V gene is TRBV6-6, the J gene TRBJ2-7; maybe TRBD1 (5 bases). The source material was PBMCs. The CDR3: CASSPTKQASYEQYF. In nucleotides, the CDR3 is TGTGCCAGCAGTCCAACCAAACAGGCCTCCTACGAGCAGTACTTC.